The 4 T cell receptor beta chains given below trace back to one sample, sequenced in a study of T cells in Graves' hyperthyroidism and ophthalmopathy. What was amplified from RNA transcripts were TCR beta CDR3 regions. First-round RT-PCR targeting the TCR CDR3 was performed with the HTBI primer set. Each CDR3 protein is one row after TCRdb ran MiXCR on the multiplex PCR reads. The profile shows approximately 430,000 distinct CDR3 sequences, approximately 14% of them singletons. The material sequenced was blood. These receptors all come from a woman aged 18-29 years with Graves' hyperthyroidism.

This clonotype was counted ten times or more. The chain combines TRBV20-1 with TRBJ2-2; 8 bases align to TRBD2. J was trimmed by 2 bases and V by 3 bases; bases with no gene match: 2. This CDR3 contains 14 residues. In germline, CDR1 is DFQATT, CDR2 SNEGSKA (reference sequence). CDR3 protein: CSASGRANTGELFF. The CDR3, as DNA: TGCAGTGCTAGCGGGAGGGCCAACACCGGGGAGCTGTTTTTT.

This clonotype was observed at least ten times. This chain uses TRBV7-8 with TRBJ1-5, with D possibly TRBD1 on 6 matching bases. The CDR3 length is 15 residues. V lost 5 bases, J lost 0 bases, and 11 bases lay in between. The germline V gene has CDR1 SGHVS and CDR2 FQNEAQ. CDR3 sequence (DNA): TGTGCCAGCAGCCCCCGGGACACTAGCAATCAGCCCCAGCATTTT. It codes for CASSPRDTSNQPQHF.

There are many counts of this clonotype. V gene TRBV2 combines with J gene TRBJ2-1, with 15 bases that match TRBD2. The V segment lost 6 bases and the J segment 5 bases; nucleotides outside the gene matches: 2. Germline-derived CDR1 and CDR2 are SNHLY and FYNNEI. This CDR3 has 15 amino acids. The CDR3 loop reads CASSGLAGGHNEQFF. DNA for the CDR3: TGTGCCAGCAGCGGACTAGCGGGAGGGCACAATGAGCAGTTCTTC.

This clonotype was seen at least ten times. V is TRBV18 and J is TRBJ2-3; 7 positions agree with TRBD2. Unmatched junction bases numbered 0, after V lost 3 bases and J lost 3 bases. This CDR3 comprises 13 residues. The germline gives CDR1 KGHSH, CDR2 LQKENI. The CDR3 is CASSPGLTDTQYF. The CDR3 DNA sequence: TGTGCCAGCTCACCGGGACTAACAGATACGCAGTATTTT.